The 8 T cell receptor beta chains below come from one sample, sequenced in a study of blood T cell repertoires in COVID-19. Profiling relied on immunoSEQ multiplex PCR, and the TCRdb table lists in-frame clones only, not all of them. Of around 160,000 clones listed, roughly 90% are singletons. Sequencing was done on a sample of peripheral blood. The receptors were sampled from a man between 60 and 75 years old with active or convalescent COVID-19.

This chain links TRBV18 with TRBJ2-5; D possibly corresponds to TRBD1 (5 bases). The germline V and J ends were trimmed by 6 bases and 4 bases, with 12 bases remaining between them. The CDR3 has 13 amino acids. Germline-derived CDR1 and CDR2 are KGHSH and LQKENI. In nucleotides, the CDR3 is TGTGCCAGCTCCAAAGGGGTTTTAGAGACCCAGTACTTC. Its protein is CASSKGVLETQYF.

V gene TRBV30 combines with J gene TRBJ1-5, with 9 bases identical to TRBD1. Germline loops: CDR1 GTSNPN, CDR2 SVGIG (reference sequence). CDR3 length: 14 residues. After removal of 5 bases from V and 2 bases from J, the junction contained 4 bases not matched to a gene. CDR3 bases: TGTGCCTGGGCCCGGGACAGGGGCAATCAGCCCCAGCATTTT. Encoded protein: CAWARDRGNQPQHF. Supplemented by reference TRBV30 and TRBJ1-5, the full variable domain reads SQTIHQWPATLVQPVGSPLSLECTVEGTSNPNLYWYRQAAGRGLQLLFYSVGIGQISSEVPQNLSASRPQDRQFILSSKKLLLSDSGFYLCAWARDRGNQPQHFGDGTRLSIL.

The chain couples TRBV5-1 to TRBJ2-2, with TRBD2 identical over 9 bases. The CDR3 has 16 amino acids. Germline values: CDR1 SGHRS, CDR2 YFSETQ. Trimming took 1 base from V and 5 from J; bases not matched to a gene: 6. The chain's CDR3 is CASSLTAGGGTGELFF. CDR3 bases: TGCGCCAGCAGCTTGACTGCGGGAGGGGGGACCGGGGAGCTGTTTTTT.

V usage is TRBV3-1 (or the pseudogene TRBV3-2) and J usage is TRBJ2-1; the match to TRBD2 covers 8 bases. Germline V gives CDR1 LGHDT, CDR2 YNNKEL (reference sequence). This CDR3 contains 15 residues. V shed 4 bases, J shed 9 bases, and the junction held 11 bases outside the gene matches. CDR3 amino acids: CASSPADSGNSEQFF. The CDR3 DNA reads as TGTGCCAGCAGCCCAGCGGATAGCGGGAACAGTGAGCAGTTCTTC.

J is TRBJ2-3 and V is TRBV7-9; 11 nucleotides agree with TRBD1. Germline CDR1 reads SEHNR; CDR2 reads FQNEAQ (reference sequence). The CDR3 totals 15 residues. Unmatched junction bases numbered 5, after V lost 5 bases and J lost 4 bases. The CDR3 DNA reads as TGTGCCAGCAGCCCGGGACAGGGGGTGGCAGATACGCAGTATTTT. Translating gives CASSPGQGVADTQYF.

The sample holds one count of this clone. The chain couples TRBV7-8 to TRBJ1-5; 9 bases are shared with TRBD1. This CDR3 is built from 16 residues. CDR1 is SGHVS and CDR2 is FQNEAQ in the germline V gene. After removal of 4 bases from V and 5 bases from J, the junction contained 9 bases not matched to a gene. DNA of the CDR3: TGTGCCAGCAGCTCTCGAAGGACAGGGGAGGATCAGCCCCAGCATTTT. This codes for CASSSRRTGEDQPQHF. Based on the CDR3 plus reference TRBV7-8 and TRBJ1-5, the full variable domain is GAGVSQSPRYKVAKRGQDVALRCDPISGHVSLFWYQQALGQGPEFLTYFQNEAQLDKSGLPSDRFFAERPEGSVSTLKIQRTQQEDSAVYLCASSSRRTGEDQPQHFGDGTRLSIL.

This chain links TRBV28 with TRBJ1-5; 8 positions agree with TRBD1. The germline CDR1 and CDR2 sequences are MDHEN and SYDVKM. This CDR3 is built from 14 residues. With 7 bases clipped from V and 5 bases from J, the junction kept 7 bases outside the gene matches. CDR3 nucleotide sequence: TGTGCCAGCACCCCGGGACAGGCCGATCAGCCCCAGCATTTT. Residues: CASTPGQADQPQHF. Full variable domain (missing parts from reference TRBV28 and TRBJ1-5): DVKVTQSSRYLVKRTGEKVFLECVQDMDHENMFWYRQDPGLGLRLIYFSYDVKMKEKGDIPEGYSVSREKKERFSLILESASTNQTSMYLCASTPGQADQPQHFGDGTRLSIL.

V is TRBV2 and J is TRBJ1-1; possible D gene TRBD1, 5 bases. Per germline, CDR1 SNHLY and CDR2 FYNNEI. CDR3 length: 13 residues. The ends were cut back, 6 bases at V and 4 bases at J, with 12 bases in the middle. CDR3 sequence: CASSQGRSTEAFF. DNA of the CDR3: TGTGCCAGCAGCCAGGGTAGGAGCACTGAAGCTTTCTTT.